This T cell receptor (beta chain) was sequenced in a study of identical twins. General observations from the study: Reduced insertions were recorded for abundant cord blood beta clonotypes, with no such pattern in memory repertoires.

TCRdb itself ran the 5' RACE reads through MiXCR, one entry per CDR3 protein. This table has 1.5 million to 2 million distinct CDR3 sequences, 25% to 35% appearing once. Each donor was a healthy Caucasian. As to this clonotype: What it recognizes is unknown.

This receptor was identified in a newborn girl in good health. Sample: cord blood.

In DNA form, the CDR3 reads TGTGCCAGCAGTGACAACAGGAATTCACCCCTCCACTTT. This sequence encodes CASSDNRNSPLHF. The chain couples TRBV6-5 to TRBJ1-6; a possible D gene is TRBD1 (5 bases). Germline values: CDR1 MNHEY, CDR2 SVGAGI. The V end lost 5 bases, the J end lost 7 bases, and 9 bases lay between the germline ends. This CDR3 is built from 13 residues.